This TCR beta chain was identified in a study of T-cell memory formation after mild COVID-19. Overall study: In these data, TCR clusters were largely donor specific.

Germline V gene lookup returns CDR1 MNHNY and CDR2 SVGAGI (reference sequence). V was pared by 4 bases and J by 10 bases, with 14 bases between. This CDR3 has 13 amino acids. As for this clonotype: The target antigen is unknown.

TCRdb recomputed calls from the 5' RACE reads with MiXCR, one row per CDR3 protein. The sample records hundreds of thousands of distinct CDR3 sequences, 15% being singletons. Whole-study findings and limits: CD8+ contracting clones occupied EMRA, while CD4+ ones occupied mainly CM and EM.

The source material was PBMCs or a T cell subset sorted from them (not recorded which). The clonotype originates from a man between 18 and 29 years old who had mild COVID-19 (a few samples of this study predate the infection). Cell type and time point are not known. V is TRBV6-6 and J is TRBJ2-1; D possibly matches TRBD1 or TRBD2 (6 bases each). The CDR3 spells CASSFRGAGEQFF. In DNA form, the CDR3 reads TGTGCCAGCAGTTTTAGGGGGGCCGGGGAGCAGTTCTTC.